These T cell receptor beta chains were read from a single sample in a study of memory CD4+ T cells and cytomegalovirus serostatus. Repertoires were generated with immunoSEQ multiplex PCR, while TCRdb's copy carries only in-frame clones and drops some. This sample yields 25,000 to 30,000 clones, of which about 81% are seen a single time; roughly 0.68% belongs to the top ten. What was sequenced was memory CD4+ T cells from blood. Every receptor here comes from an adult in good health and CMV-seronegative. Each CDR3 is given without its conserved first and last residue. A D gene is named only where the DNA matches it firmly. The size of a clone is reported for some rows only, either as once, few or many, or as a class for expanded clones.

d_call clone_size j_call v_call cdr3_aa
TRBD1 NA TRBJ1-2 TRBV7-2 ASGNRGSGYT
NA NA TRBJ1-5 TRBV6-5 ASSYSWRYSNQPQH
NA few TRBJ1-4 TRBV14 ASSQDLGYNEKLF
TRBD1 few TRBJ1-1 TRBV25-1 ASRSPGQGFMNTEAF
NA NA TRBJ2-2 TRBV6-6 ASTGGGALAGELF
NA NA TRBJ2-7 TRBV5-1 ASSSTTVYEQY
TRBD2 NA TRBJ2-3 TRBV5-1 ASSLAITSGGYGTDTQY
NA NA TRBJ2-5 TRBV11-2 ASSLERGMETQY
NA NA TRBJ1-3 TRBV4-2 ASSQDPEIRGFSGGNTIY
TRBD1 NA TRBJ1-2 TRBV13 ASSFRDRSSGYT
NA few TRBJ2-1 TRBV11-3 ASSLRWDEQF
TRBD1 few TRBJ1-5 TRBV28 ASVYQGARRTNQPQH
NA NA TRBJ2-3 TRBV7-2 ASSSLAGTTDTQY
TRBD1 NA TRBJ1-2 TRBV28 ASRTGTGGGYT
NA NA TRBJ2-4 TRBV18 ASSPPTQGIAKNIQY
NA NA TRBJ1-2 TRBV11-2 ASSLGGLGGYT